Listed here are 9 T cell receptor beta chains from one sample, sequenced in a study of cytomegalovirus exposure and HLA in healthy donors. The primer mix had 60 Vbeta and 13 Jbeta primers. Sequencing used immunoSEQ multiplex PCR; TCRdb keeps in-frame clones, though not all of them. The sample has roughly 160,000 clones, roughly 88% seen once. The specimen was PBMCs. The source of these receptors is a man aged 18 to 29 in good health and CMV-seropositive.

CDR3 loop: CASSLWDSVYYGYTF. For the CDR3, the DNA is TGTGCCAGCAGCTTGTGGGACAGCGTTTACTATGGCTACACCTTC. The J gene is TRBJ1-2, the V gene TRBV5-6, with 7 bases matching TRBD1. J gave up 3 bases and V 1 base, and 6 bases lay outside the gene matches. The CDR3 runs to 15 residues. CDR1 and CDR2 from the germline V gene are SGHDT and YYEEEE.

The V gene is TRBV25-1, the J gene TRBJ2-1; D is perhaps TRBD2 (5 bases). Trimming left V 5 bases short and J 7 bases short, with 24 bases between. The CDR3 consists of 17 residues. Per the germline V gene, CDR1 is MGHDK and CDR2 is SYGVNS. The chain's CDR3 is CASSPSGFGWLMNEQFF. The CDR3 DNA is TGTGCCAGCAGTCCCAGCGGTTTCGGGTGGTTAATGAATGAGCAGTTCTTC. The whole variable domain, remainder taken from reference TRBV25-1 and TRBJ2-1, is EADIYQTPRYLVIGTGKKITLECSQTMGHDKMYWYQQDPGMELHLIHYSYGVNSTEKGDLSSESTVSRIRTEHFPLTLESARPSHTSQYLCASSPSGFGWLMNEQFFGPGTRLTVL.

This chain joins TRBV4-3 and TRBJ2-2; 10 bases are shared with TRBD2. Trimming at V came to 8 bases and at J to 3 bases, leaving 12 bases not matched to a gene. The CDR3 spans 17 residues. CDR1 is LGHNA, CDR2 YSLEER, per germline. For the CDR3, the DNA is TGCGCCAGCCGTTATGTTTTCGGGACTAGCGACACCGGGGAGCTGTTTTTT. Encoded protein: CASRYVFGTSDTGELFF.

The chain joins TRBV7-7 to TRBJ2-7, with 8 bases lining up with TRBD1. CDR1 and CDR2 (germline): SSHAT, FNYEAQ (reference sequence). This CDR3 has 13 residues. J gave up 4 bases and V 3 bases, and 2 bases lay outside the gene matches. DNA of the CDR3: TGTGCCAGCAGCTTGCGACAGGGGTACGAGCAGTACTTC. Amino acids: CASSLRQGYEQYF.

The rearrangement links TRBV4-2 to TRBJ2-7; TRBD1 might be the D (6 bases). The CDR3 totals 15 residues. CDR1 LGHNA and CDR2 YNFKEQ come from the germline V gene. V gave up 3 bases and J gave up 0 bases, with 12 bases separating them. CDR3 loop: CASSQQTGSSYEQYF. The CDR3 DNA sequence: TGTGCCAGCAGCCAGCAGACAGGTAGCTCCTACGAGCAGTACTTC.

This chain links TRBV27 with TRBJ2-3; possible D gene TRBD2, 6 bases. Germline lookup yields CDR1 MNHEY and CDR2 SMNVEV (reference sequence). This CDR3 comprises 15 residues. V was cut by 4 bases and J by 0 bases, with 11 bases left in between. The CDR3 bases are TGTGCCAGCAGTTGGGACTCGATTAGCACAGATACGCAGTATTTT. It translates to CASSWDSISTDTQYF.

The chain links TRBV7-2 to TRBJ1-1; 9 bases are shared with TRBD1. The CDR3 has 14 amino acids. With 5 bases clipped from V and 4 bases from J, the junction kept 5 bases outside the gene matches. Germline CDR1 reads SGHTA; CDR2 reads FQGNSA. In nucleotides, the CDR3 is TGTGCCAGCAGCATCCTGACAGGGGGCACTGAAGCTTTCTTT. The encoded protein is CASSILTGGTEAFF. Complete variable domain (other parts from reference TRBV7-2 and TRBJ1-1): GAGVSQSPSNKVTEKGKDVELRCDPISGHTALYWYRQSLGQGLEFLIYFQGNSAPDKSGLPSDRFSAERTGGSVSTLTIQRTQQEDSAVYLCASSILTGGTEAFFGQGTRLTVV.

The CDR3 DNA sequence: TGTGCCAGCAGGCTTCGCCGGGGGGACGAGCAGTACTTC. Encoded protein: CASRLRRGDEQYF. The genes are TRBV6-5 and TRBJ2-7; 7 bases are shared with TRBD2. The germline V gene encodes CDR1 MNHEY and CDR2 SVGAGI. V shed 6 bases, J shed 5 bases, and the junction held 7 bases outside the gene matches. This CDR3 spans 13 amino acids.

This chain joins TRBV27 and TRBJ2-7; 9 bases align to TRBD2. The germline V gene has CDR1 MNHEY and CDR2 SMNVEV (reference sequence). The CDR3 runs to 15 residues. V dropped 3 bases and J dropped 6; count of bases not matched to a gene: 9. Here the CDR3 reads CASSFLAGRPREQYF. The CDR3, as DNA: TGTGCCAGCAGTTTTCTAGCGGGGAGGCCACGCGAGCAGTACTTC.